This T cell receptor (beta chain) was captured in a study of regulatory T cells in long-lasting Graves disease. Whole-study results and caveats: Persistent Graves' disease cases displayed lower TCR diversity than newly diagnosed ones.

As to time point: persistent/refractory GD, antithyroid drugs over 5 years with positive TRAb. TCR sequences were obtained from RNA taken from PBMCs. There are many counts of this clonotype. The antigen is not known. Both iRepertoire HTBI primers and Arm-PCR of CDR3 regions were used to build the TCR beta libraries. TCRdb processed the multiplex PCR reads anew with MiXCR; each CDR3 protein has one entry. The repertoire consists of about 470,000 distinct CDR3 sequences, with about a fifth occurring once and the leading ten covering less than 9%. Germline-derived CDR1 and CDR2 are KGHDR and SFDVKD. The CDR3 totals 14 residues. The germline V and J ends were trimmed by 5 bases and 0 bases, with 10 bases remaining between them.

The TCR originated in a female donor with Graves disease. This material consisted of peripheral blood mononuclear cells (PBMCs), taken when the disease was refractory, from a patient treated with antithyroid drugs. The chain links TRBV24-1 to TRBJ2-7; D is unresolved. The CDR3 sequence is CATSGQESSYEQYF. The CDR3 coding sequence is TGTGCCACCAGTGGTCAGGAGAGCTCCTACGAGCAGTACTTC.